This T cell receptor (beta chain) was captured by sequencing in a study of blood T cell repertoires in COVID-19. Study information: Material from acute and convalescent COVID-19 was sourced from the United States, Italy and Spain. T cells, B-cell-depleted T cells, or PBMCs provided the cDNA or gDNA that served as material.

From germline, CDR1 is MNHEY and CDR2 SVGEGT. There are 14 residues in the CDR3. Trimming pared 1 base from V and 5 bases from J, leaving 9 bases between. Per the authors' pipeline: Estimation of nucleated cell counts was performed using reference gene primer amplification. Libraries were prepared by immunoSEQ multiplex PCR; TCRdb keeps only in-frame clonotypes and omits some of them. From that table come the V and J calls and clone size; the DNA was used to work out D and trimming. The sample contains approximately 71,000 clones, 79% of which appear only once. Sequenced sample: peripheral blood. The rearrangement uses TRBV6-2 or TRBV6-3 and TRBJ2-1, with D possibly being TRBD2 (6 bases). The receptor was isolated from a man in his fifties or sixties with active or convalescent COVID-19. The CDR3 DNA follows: TGTGCCAGCAGTTACTTCCGGGAGCACAATGAGCAGTTCTTC. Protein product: CASSYFREHNEQFF.